The next 3 T cell receptor beta chains were all read from a single sample in a study of blood T cell repertoires in COVID-19. Sequenced by immunoSEQ multiplex PCR; TCRdb stores in-frame clones only, minus some. The table lists 190,000 or so clones, about four fifths of them singletons, with approximately 12% in the top ten. The sequenced sample consisted of PBMCs or T cells enriched from blood (not recorded which). The receptors stem from a man in his forties or fifties who had recovered from COVID-19.

The chain recombines TRBV12-3 or TRBV12-4 with TRBJ1-4; D may be TRBD1 (5 bases). This CDR3 contains 13 residues. V gave up 5 bases and J gave up 11 bases, with 15 bases separating them. The CDR3 reads CASSLRSAGKLFF. The CDR3 DNA is TGTGCCAGCAGTCTTCGGTCGGCAGGGAAACTGTTTTTT.

The rearrangement uses TRBV24-1 and TRBJ2-2; D is undetermined. CDR1 is KGHDR and CDR2 is SFDVKD in the germline V gene. Trimming pared 12 bases from V and 4 bases from J, leaving 11 bases between. CDR3 length equals 12 residues. The CDR3: CASAARTGELFF. The CDR3, as DNA: TGTGCCTCTGCGGCCCGCACCGGGGAGCTGTTTTTT.

J is TRBJ2-7 and V is TRBV28; 8 bases align to TRBD2. The junction had 5 bases not matched to a gene; V was cut back by 7 bases and J by 0 bases. The CDR3 contains 14 residues. Per germline, CDR1 MDHEN and CDR2 SYDVKM. CDR3 loop: CASTLAGSSYEQYF. The CDR3 bases are TGTGCCAGCACCTTAGCGGGGAGCTCCTACGAGCAGTACTTC.